The rows below give T cell receptor beta chains drawn from one sample of a study of beta chain features in type 1 diabetes. TCRdb's table, derived via immunoSEQ multiplex PCR, lists solely in-frame clones and lacks some. The sample lists roughly 370,000 clones, roughly 13% occurring once. Sequencing used naive CD4+ T cells from blood. These receptors all come from a man aged 25-40 years in good health. CDR3s include the opening cysteine and the closing phenylalanine or tryptophan. A D gene is named only where the DNA matches it firmly. Size values are once, few and many counts, or a class for expanded clones, and some rows have none.

D: .
J: TRBJ1-1
size: few
V: TRBV7-2
DNA: TGTGCCAGCAGCTTAGGCCAGGGAAGGCCAATGAACACTGAAGCTTTCTTT
CDR3: CASSLGQGRPMNTEAFF

D: .
J: TRBJ1-5
size: .
V: TRBV6-1
DNA: TGTGCCAGCAGTGAAGCCGTCGGGCAGGTGGGCAATCAGCCCCAGCATTTT
CDR3: CASSEAVGQVGNQPQHF

D: .
J: TRBJ2-6
size: .
V: TRBV21-1
DNA: TGTGCCAGCAGCAGGGCTGGCCACCGCTCTGGGGCCAACGTCCTGACTTTC
CDR3: CASSRAGHRSGANVLTF

D: .
J: TRBJ2-3
size: .
V: TRBV10-3
DNA: TGTGCCATCAGTGATGGAGAGACAGGGGGCTTCCTAGCGGGAGTTTCAGATACGCAGTATTTT
CDR3: CAISDGETGGFLAGVSDTQYF

D: .
J: TRBJ2-5
size: few
V: TRBV4-1
DNA: TGCGCCAGCAGCCTAAGGGGGTCGGGAATAACAGGTCAAGAGACCCAGTACTTC
CDR3: CASSLRGSGITGQETQYF

D: TRBD1
J: TRBJ2-1
size: few
V: TRBV29-1
DNA: TGCAGCGTTACCGGGACAGGGGGCCGGAGGAGCTCCTACAATGAGCAGTTCTTC
CDR3: CSVTGTGGRRSSYNEQFF

D: .
J: TRBJ2-1
size: many
V: TRBV12-5
DNA: TGTGCTAGTGGGGTGACGCTAGCTTTTAATGAGCAGTTCTTC
CDR3: CASGVTLAFNEQFF

D: .
J: TRBJ1-5
size: few
V: TRBV7-2
DNA: TGTGCCAGCAGCTCGCAGGGTACTGCTCAGCCCCAGCATTTT
CDR3: CASSSQGTAQPQHF

D: .
J: TRBJ2-2
size: few
V: TRBV7-9
DNA: TGTGCCAGCAGCCTTGGAGGCACCGGGGAGCTGTTTTTT
CDR3: CASSLGGTGELFF

D: .
J: TRBJ2-3
size: few
V: TRBV9
DNA: TGTGCCAGCAGCGTTGACGGAGGTCTGTCAGATACGCAGTATTTT
CDR3: CASSVDGGLSDTQYF

D: TRBD2
J: TRBJ2-1
size: few
V: TRBV7-2
DNA: TGTGCCAGCAGCTTAGTGGGACTAGCGGGAGCCTACAATGAGCAGTTCTTC
CDR3: CASSLVGLAGAYNEQFF

D: TRBD1
J: TRBJ2-5
size: .
V: TRBV10-3
DNA: TGTGCCATCGGTCCAGGGGGCCGGGAGACCCAGTACTTC
CDR3: CAIGPGGRETQYF

D: .
J: TRBJ2-7
size: few
V: TRBV11-2
DNA: TGTGCCAGCAGGCGGACAGCGTACGAGCAGTACTTC
CDR3: CASRRTAYEQYF

D: .
J: TRBJ2-5
size: once
V: TRBV5-4
DNA: TGTGCCAGCAGCCCGGTGGTTATTGGGGACCAAGAGACCCAGTACTTC
CDR3: CASSPVVIGDQETQYF

D: .
J: TRBJ1-2
size: few
V: TRBV19
DNA: TGTGCCAGTACCGACCTCTCGGGAAGTCGAGGCTACACCTTC
CDR3: CASTDLSGSRGYTF

D: .
J: TRBJ1-1
size: few
V: TRBV29-1
DNA: TGCAGCGATGAAGCACGTGTGGAGGGATCCACTGAAGCTTTCTTT
CDR3: CSDEARVEGSTEAFF

D: .
J: TRBJ2-2
size: .
V: TRBV10-3
DNA: TGTGCCACCAGGCCCAACACCGGGGAGCTGTTTTTT
CDR3: CATRPNTGELFF

D: TRBD2
J: TRBJ2-1
size: .
V: TRBV11-2
DNA: TGTGCCACCCGAGACTCAGCGGGAGGGCCCAGTGAGCAGTTCTTC
CDR3: CATRDSAGGPSEQFF

D: TRBD1
J: TRBJ2-5
size: .
V: TRBV13
DNA: TGTGCCAGCAGCTTCAGGGGGCGGAGGAGGGAAGAGACCCAGTACTTC
CDR3: CASSFRGRRREETQYF

D: .
J: TRBJ1-2
size: .
V: TRBV19
DNA: TGTGCCAGTAGAGACAGCATCTATGGCTACACCTTC
CDR3: CASRDSIYGYTF

D: .
J: TRBJ2-5
size: .
V: TRBV29-1
DNA: TGCAGCGTTGTTCCAGACCCACCAGAGACCCAGTACTTC
CDR3: CSVVPDPPETQYF

D: .
J: TRBJ1-5
size: .
V: TRBV30
DNA: TGTGCCTGGAGTGGGTACCGAGGTGTGCAGCCCCAGCATTTT
CDR3: CAWSGYRGVQPQHF

D: .
J: TRBJ2-1
size: few
V: TRBV5-4
DNA: TGTGCCAGCAGCCCAACTAGTGACTATGAGCAGTTCTTC
CDR3: CASSPTSDYEQFF

D: .
J: TRBJ2-3
size: few
V: TRBV13
DNA: TGTGCCAGCAGCTTAGATTCTACGGGGGCACAGAGGGGATTT
CDR3: CASSLDSTGAQRGF

D: .
J: TRBJ2-1
size: .
V: TRBV7-9
DNA: TGTGCCAGCAGCTTAGTGGCGGGAAGAAGGTACAATGAGCAGTTCTTC
CDR3: CASSLVAGRRYNEQFF

D: TRBD2
J: TRBJ2-4
size: few
V: TRBV19
DNA: TGTGCCAGTAGTATAGCCCTAGGGACTAGCGGTTTAGCCAAAAACATTCAGTACTTC
CDR3: CASSIALGTSGLAKNIQYF

D: .
J: TRBJ2-3
size: few
V: TRBV9
DNA: TGTGCCAGCAGCCTCCTGGACGAAGATACGCAGTATTTT
CDR3: CASSLLDEDTQYF

D: TRBD1
J: TRBJ1-3
size: .
V: TRBV9
DNA: TGTGCCAGCAGCTTCCACAGGGGAGACACCATATATTTT
CDR3: CASSFHRGDTIYF

D: .
J: TRBJ2-3
size: few
V: TRBV7-9
DNA: TGTGCCGGGGTGAGCAGCACAGATACGCAGTATTTT
CDR3: CAGVSSTDTQYF

D: TRBD2
J: TRBJ2-1
size: few
V: TRBV4-2
DNA: TGTGCCAGCAGCCCCGGACTAGCGGGAGCAGCCCGCAATGAGCAGTTCTTC
CDR3: CASSPGLAGAARNEQFF

D: .
J: TRBJ2-6
size: few
V: TRBV5-5
DNA: TGTGCCAGCAGCCTAAGGACCGGGGCCAACGTCCTGACTTTC
CDR3: CASSLRTGANVLTF

D: .
J: TRBJ2-5
size: few
V: TRBV7-9
DNA: TGTGCCAGCAGCGGCCGCGCAGCAGAGACCCAGTACTTC
CDR3: CASSGRAAETQYF

D: .
J: TRBJ2-7
size: .
V: TRBV2
DNA: TGTGCCAGCAGTGGAGGCAGGGGCTCCTACGAGCAGTACTTC
CDR3: CASSGGRGSYEQYF

D: TRBD1
J: TRBJ1-2
size: .
V: TRBV18
DNA: TGTGCCAGCTCACCTAACGCCGGGACAGGGAGCTATGGCTACACCTTC
CDR3: CASSPNAGTGSYGYTF

D: .
J: TRBJ1-5
size: .
V: TRBV6-5
DNA: TGTGCCAGCAGTCCCGTACGGGGGCAGCCCCAGCATTTT
CDR3: CASSPVRGQPQHF

D: TRBD1
J: TRBJ1-2
size: .
V: TRBV30
DNA: TGTGCCTGGAGTCCAGGGGGTCACGGCTACACCTTC
CDR3: CAWSPGGHGYTF

D: .
J: TRBJ2-3
size: .
V: TRBV7-9
DNA: TGTGCCAGCAGCTTCTTTGTGGGTATCGGCACAGATACGCAGTATTTT
CDR3: CASSFFVGIGTDTQYF

D: .
J: TRBJ2-1
size: few
V: TRBV29-1
DNA: TGCAGCGTTGCGTCCTTAAGGTTGGAGCAGTTCTTC
CDR3: CSVASLRLEQFF

D: .
J: TRBJ1-1
size: .
V: TRBV6-5
DNA: TGTGCCAGCAGTTACTCGGACCTGACAGTGAACACTGAAGCTTTCTTT
CDR3: CASSYSDLTVNTEAFF

D: .
J: TRBJ2-3
size: .
V: TRBV7-6
DNA: TGTGCCAGCTCAACCGGGAAAGATACGCAGTATTTT
CDR3: CASSTGKDTQYF

D: .
J: TRBJ2-5
size: few
V: TRBV7-2
DNA: TGTGCCAGCAGCTTAGGTCGAAACCAAGCGGAGACCCAGTACTTC
CDR3: CASSLGRNQAETQYF

D: TRBD2
J: TRBJ2-5
size: .
V: TRBV5-1
DNA: TGCGCCAGCAACCGACTAGCGGCCCAAGAGACCCAGTACTTC
CDR3: CASNRLAAQETQYF

D: .
J: TRBJ2-1
size: .
V: TRBV7-3
DNA: TGTGCCAGCAGCTTAAGGCCCTCGGATGAGCAGTTCTTC
CDR3: CASSLRPSDEQFF

D: .
J: TRBJ2-7
size: .
V: TRBV29-1
DNA: TGCAGCGTTCTTGATGGACCCCTCTACGAGCAGTACTTC
CDR3: CSVLDGPLYEQYF

D: .
J: TRBJ2-1
size: .
V: TRBV5-6
DNA: TGTGCCAGCAGCTTGGGCGGGGGCATTGGTGGTGAGCAGTTCTTC
CDR3: CASSLGGGIGGEQFF

D: TRBD1
J: TRBJ1-6
size: few
V: TRBV7-2
DNA: TGTGCCAGCAGCCTCCGACAGGGCTCACCCCTCCACTTT
CDR3: CASSLRQGSPLHF

D: .
J: TRBJ1-2
size: few
V: TRBV2
DNA: TGTGCCAGCTCGGGACTGGGATATGGCTACACCTTC
CDR3: CASSGLGYGYTF

D: .
J: TRBJ2-5
size: few
V: TRBV4-2
DNA: TGTGCCAGCAGCCAAATCCCTAGCGAGGAGACCCAGTACTTC
CDR3: CASSQIPSEETQYF

D: TRBD1
J: TRBJ1-1
size: .
V: TRBV5-4
DNA: TGTGCCAGCAGCCCCGGACAGGGAAGGACTGAAGCTTTCTTT
CDR3: CASSPGQGRTEAFF

D: .
J: TRBJ2-4
size: few
V: TRBV7-9
DNA: TGTGCCAGCAGCTTTGACAGAGATAACAAAAACATTCAGTACTTC
CDR3: CASSFDRDNKNIQYF